A selection of T cell receptor beta chains follows, all from one sample in a study of T cells in Graves' hyperthyroidism and ophthalmopathy. A single record per CDR3 protein comes from TCRdb applying MiXCR to the multiplex PCR reads. The table lists around 300,000 distinct CDR3 sequences, under 30% of them singletons. Sequencing was carried out using blood. These TCRs come from a man aged 40-50 years with Graves' hyperthyroidism that later progressed to Graves' ophthalmopathy. Each CDR3 is given with its conserved first and last residue. A D gene is named only where the DNA matches it firmly. Clone size is stated in some rows and not others, as once, few, many or a class when expanded.

>many|-|TRBV20-1|TRBJ1-5
CSANPDINQPQHF
TGCAGTGCCAATCCGGACATTAATCAGCCCCAGCATTTT
>few|-|TRBV15|TRBJ1-2
CATSSQPNYGYTF
TGTGCCACCAGCTCTCAGCCTAACTATGGCTACACCTTC
>many|TRBD2|TRBV5-1|TRBJ2-7
CASSSAGLAGVNEQYF
TGCGCCAGCAGTTCCGCTGGGCTAGCGGGAGTTAACGAGCAGTACTTC
>-|TRBD1|TRBV29-1|TRBJ2-5
CSGWGDRGPQETQYF
TGCAGCGGATGGGGAGACAGGGGTCCACAAGAGACCCAGTACTTC
>-|TRBD1|TRBV7-2|TRBJ1-2
CASSPDRGNYGYTF
TGTGCCAGCAGCCCGGACAGGGGTAACTATGGCTACACCTTC
>many|TRBD1|TRBV24-1|TRBJ2-5
CATSSGQGWETQYF
TGTGCCACCAGTTCGGGACAGGGCTGGGAGACCCAGTACTTC
>-|-|TRBV6-2/TRBV6-3|TRBJ1-1
CASSYSVPSAEAFF
TGTGCCAGCAGTTACTCGGTCCCGAGCGCTGAAGCTTTCTTT
>-|-|TRBV30|TRBJ1-1
CAWTRGYEAFF
TGTGCCTGGACCCGAGGCTACGAAGCTTTCTTT
>many|TRBD1|TRBV30|TRBJ1-2
CAWRNPGQDANYGYTF
TGTGCCTGGAGAAATCCTGGACAGGACGCTAACTATGGCTACACCTTC
>many|TRBD2|TRBV12-3/TRBV12-4|TRBJ2-3
CASSSLKAGELTYTQYF
TGTGCCAGCAGTTCCCTCAAGGCGGGAGAGCTGACGTATACGCAGTATTTT
>-|TRBD1|TRBV12-3/TRBV12-4|TRBJ2-7
CASSFLGTGLSYEQYF
TGTGCCAGCAGTTTTCTCGGGACAGGGTTATCCTACGAGCAGTACTTC
>few|-|TRBV20-1|TRBJ1-5
CSATPGGLQDQPQHF
TGCAGTGCTACCCCAGGTGGTCTTCAAGATCAGCCCCAGCATTTT
>many|-|TRBV6-1|TRBJ2-6
CASSAGSGANVLTF
TGTGCCAGCAGTGCCGGCTCTGGGGCCAACGTCCTGACTTTC
>many|-|TRBV7-8|TRBJ1-1
CASSYRERNTEAFF
TGTGCCAGCAGCTACAGGGAGAGGAACACTGAAGCTTTCTTT
>many|-|TRBV20-1|TRBJ1-1
CSARGPASVTEAFF
TGCAGTGCTAGGGGACCCGCGTCGGTTACTGAAGCTTTCTTT
>-|TRBD2|TRBV15|TRBJ2-5
CATSPRGGGRWETQYF
TGTGCCACCAGCCCTCGGGGGGGGGGGAGATGGGAGACCCAGTACTTC
>many|-|TRBV12-5|TRBJ2-2
CASASGTGELFF
TGTGCTAGTGCCAGCGGCACCGGGGAGCTGTTTTTT
>many|TRBD1|TRBV6-1|TRBJ1-1
CASSETTGEAEAFF
TGTGCCAGCAGTGAAACGACAGGGGAGGCTGAAGCTTTCTTT
>many|-|TRBV4-1|TRBJ2-7
CASSPEGQSRRYEQYF
TGCGCCAGCAGCCCGGAGGGACAGAGCAGGCGCTACGAGCAGTACTTC
>many|-|TRBV14|TRBJ2-5
CASSQRTFQETQYF
TGTGCCAGCAGCCAACGGACATTCCAAGAGACCCAGTACTTC
>many|-|TRBV27|TRBJ2-5
CASSTQGTETQYF
TGTGCCAGCAGCACACAGGGAACGGAGACCCAGTACTTC
>-|-|TRBV12-3/TRBV12-4|TRBJ2-7
CASSGGTYYEQYF
TGTGCCAGCAGTGGGGGGACTTACTACGAGCAGTACTTC
>many|TRBD1|TRBV28|TRBJ2-4
CASRDNRGSLAKNIQYF
TGTGCCAGCAGGGACAACAGGGGAAGCTTAGCCAAAAACATTCAGTACTTC
>many|TRBD2|TRBV18|TRBJ2-7
CASSPGTSGASYEQYF
TGTGCCAGCTCACCGGGGACTAGCGGGGCCTCCTACGAGCAGTACTTC
>many|TRBD1|TRBV30|TRBJ2-7
CAWSTGDRGYEQYF
TGTGCCTGGAGTACCGGGGACAGGGGCTACGAGCAGTACTTC
>many|TRBD1|TRBV9|TRBJ2-5
CASSVGQGSETQYF
TGTGCCAGCAGCGTGGGACAGGGCTCAGAGACCCAGTACTTC
>many|-|TRBV11-2|TRBJ2-2
CASSFVIRGTQNTGELFF
TGTGCCAGCAGCTTTGTGATCAGAGGGACACAGAACACCGGGGAGCTGTTTTTT
>-|-|TRBV27|TRBJ2-7
CASSQVREAYEQYF
TGTGCCAGCAGTCAGGTCCGGGAAGCCTACGAGCAGTACTTC
>-|TRBD1|TRBV12-3/TRBV12-4|TRBJ1-2
CASNPDRASYGYTF
TGTGCCAGCAACCCGGACAGGGCGTCCTATGGCTACACCTTC
>many|TRBD1|TRBV24-1|TRBJ2-7
CATSDPPQGDRRYYEQYF
TGTGCCACCAGTGATCCCCCACAGGGGGACAGGCGATACTACGAGCAGTACTTC
>-|-|TRBV12-3/TRBV12-4|TRBJ1-5
CASSQSRDNQPQHF
TGTGCCAGCAGTCAAAGCAGGGACAATCAGCCCCAGCATTTT
>-|-|TRBV11-2|TRBJ1-2
CASSFSMGHHGRTYTF
TGCGCCAGCAGCTTTTCAATGGGTCATCACGGTCGTACCTACACCTTC
>many|-|TRBV6-1|TRBJ2-5
CASRKHSLQTQYF
TGTGCCAGCAGGAAACACTCCTTGCAGACCCAGTACTTC
>-|-|TRBV11-2|TRBJ1-5
CASSRTGIGNQPQHF
TGTGCCAGCAGCCGCACAGGGATTGGGAATCAGCCCCAGCATTTT
>many|-|TRBV7-3|TRBJ1-1
CASSLKGGRTEAFF
TGTGCCAGCAGCTTAAAGGGGGGGCGGACTGAAGCTTTCTTT
>many|TRBD1|TRBV3-1|TRBJ1-5
CASSQGDDRARNQPQHF
TGTGCCAGCAGCCAAGGTGATGACAGGGCCCGCAATCAGCCCCAGCATTTT
>many|-|TRBV7-3|TRBJ2-2
CASSAQAGHNTGELFF
TGTGCCAGCAGCGCTCAGGCGGGACACAACACCGGGGAGCTGTTTTTT
>many|-|TRBV4-1|TRBJ1-5
CASGPRRGSEQPQHF
TGCGCCAGCGGGCCGAGAAGGGGGTCAGAACAGCCCCAGCATTTT
>-|-|TRBV18|TRBJ2-2
CASLPPSQNTGELFF
TGTGCCAGCTTACCACCAAGTCAGAACACCGGGGAGCTGTTTTTT
>many|-|TRBV27|TRBJ2-5
CASRSDLQGGETQYF
TGTGCCAGCAGATCCGACTTACAGGGTGGGGAGACCCAGTACTTC
>many|-|TRBV11-3|TRBJ2-5
CASSSYQETQYF
TGTGCCAGCAGCTCCTACCAAGAGACCCAGTACTTC